One and the same sample provided the 6 T cell receptor beta chains below, sequenced in a study of blood T cell repertoires in COVID-19. Repertoires were generated with immunoSEQ multiplex PCR, while TCRdb's copy carries only in-frame clones and drops some. The sample has 150,000 to 200,000 clones, 88% seen once. Sequenced sample: peripheral blood. These receptors were collected from a human donor in a cohort sampled during active COVID-19.

This chain links TRBV19 with TRBJ1-2, with D uncertain. The CDR3 extends over 14 amino acids. V lost 7 bases to trimming and J lost 2 bases, with 14 bases between them. From germline, CDR1 is LNHDA and CDR2 SQIVND (reference sequence). The CDR3 nucleotides are TGTGCCAGTACCTACAGTAACTTCAACTATGGCTACACCTTC. Amino acid sequence: CASTYSNFNYGYTF.

This clone was counted a single time. The gene calls are TRBV9 and TRBJ1-1; the D gene is possibly TRBD1 (6 bases). Trimming took 4 bases from V and 1 from J, leaving 11 bases between them. Germline assignment: CDR1 SGDLS and CDR2 YYNGEE. This CDR3 spans 14 amino acids. Here the CDR3 DNA reads TGTGCCAGCAGCCCCCCGACAGGGAACACTGAAGCTTTCTTT. This translates into CASSPPTGNTEAFF.

The chain links TRBV6-6 to TRBJ2-3, with D tentatively TRBD2 (5 bases). From germline, CDR1 is MNHNY and CDR2 SVGAGI (reference sequence). The CDR3 is 14 amino acids. Trimming removed 4 bases at V and 0 bases at J, with 8 bases between. The CDR3 DNA reads as TGTGCCAGCAGTTGGACTCAGAGCACAGATACGCAGTATTTT. Protein product: CASSWTQSTDTQYF.

The V call is TRBV10-3, the J call TRBJ1-4; TRBD1 agrees at 8 bases. Germline-derived CDR1 and CDR2 are ENHRY and SYGVKD. The CDR3 consists of 14 residues. V trimming: 6 bases; J trimming: 7 bases; junction bases outside the gene matches: 7. CDR3 nucleotides: TGTGCCATCAGCCCAGGGGGCGCGATTGAAAAACTGTTTTTT. It specifies CAISPGGAIEKLFF.

This clone was observed a handful of times. The J gene is TRBJ2-2, the V gene TRBV29-1, with D unclear. Germline V gene data show CDR1 as SQVTM and CDR2 as ANQGSEA. The CDR3 sequence is 12 residues long. DNA for the CDR3: TGCAGTTGGCAGGAGAACACCGGGGAGCTGTTTTTT. This sequence encodes CSWQENTGELFF.

The CDR3 loop reads CASSFGQATSGYTF. Written as DNA, the CDR3 is TGTGCCAGCAGTTTCGGACAGGCCACCTCTGGCTACACCTTC. The chain links TRBV27 to TRBJ1-2, with 7 nucleotides matching TRBD1. Germline loops: CDR1 MNHEY, CDR2 SMNVEV (reference sequence). The CDR3 length is 14 residues. V lost 3 bases, J lost 7 bases, and 8 bases stayed unmatched.